The 20 T cell receptor beta chains below were found in one sample sequenced in a study of T cell responses to AZD1222 COVID-19 vaccine (dated by TCRdb to the early 2020s). The time point label here, explained by the study, means: about 28 days (+/-7) after the second vaccine dose. To prepare the library, the immunoSEQ multiplex PCR assay was applied. Held by TCRdb, this immuneACCESS table contains in-frame sequences only and omits some clones. Under half of the omission traces to an unresolved V gene where checked; the cause of the rest is unknown. This sample is represented by about 150,000 clones; 90% of them were singletons. Together, the top ten hold about 3.2% of the sample. The input for sequencing was peripheral blood, taken 28 days after the second AZD1222 dose. The receptors derive from an adult who received the AZD1222 COVID-19 vaccine.

V usage is TRBV7-8 and J usage is TRBJ2-1; TRBD2 agrees at 13 bases. This CDR3 has 20 residues. Germline V gene data show CDR1 as SGHVS and CDR2 as FQNEAQ. V gave up 2 bases and J gave up 0 bases; unmatched junction bases: 10. CDR3 in amino acids: CASSLWGLAGLLSSYNEQFF. The CDR3 DNA reads as TGTGCCAGCAGCTTATGGGGACTAGCGGGACTATTGAGCTCCTACAATGAGCAGTTCTTC.

The rearrangement links TRBV3-1 (or the pseudogene TRBV3-2) to TRBJ1-2, with D possibly TRBD1 on 5 matching bases. The length of the CDR3 is 15 residues. Looked up from germline, CDR1 is LGHDT and CDR2 is YNNKEL (reference sequence). The V gene lost 1 base and the J gene lost 8 bases, with 17 bases spanning the gap. The CDR3 region is CASSQAAWQGRGYTF. Written as DNA, the CDR3 is TGTGCCAGCAGCCAAGCAGCTTGGCAGGGACGGGGCTACACCTTC.

V gene TRBV19 combines with J gene TRBJ1-1; no reliable D call. Trimming pared 7 bases from V and 2 bases from J, leaving 14 bases between. Germline V gives CDR1 LNHDA, CDR2 SQIVND (reference sequence). The CDR3 length is 14 residues. CDR3 amino acids: CASTGGVGNTEAFF. For the CDR3, the DNA is TGTGCCAGTACGGGTGGGGTGGGAAACACTGAAGCTTTCTTT.

This rearrangement joins TRBV19 to TRBJ1-4, with D tentatively TRBD1 (5 bases). This CDR3 has 15 amino acids. Trimming took off 5 bases at V and 6 bases at J, with 16 bases between the two ends. Germline loops: CDR1 LNHDA, CDR2 SQIVND (reference sequence). CDR3 sequence reads: CASSSVAGNDEKLFF. CDR3 DNA: TGTGCCAGTAGTTCGGTCGCAGGGAATGATGAAAAACTGTTTTTT.

A single count supports this clone. The chain is built from TRBV12-5 and TRBJ2-7, with no clear D. V shed 6 bases and J shed 5 bases, with 11 bases lying between them. The germline gives CDR1 LGHNT, CDR2 FRNRAP. The CDR3 runs 12 residues. For the CDR3, the DNA is TGTGCTAGTGGCCAACAGAGCAACGAGCAGTACTTC. Encoded protein: CASGQQSNEQYF.

The chain joins TRBV19 to TRBJ1-6; D remains ambiguous. With 1 base removed from V and 10 bases from J, the gap between germline ends came to 11 bases. The germline V gene has CDR1 LNHDA and CDR2 SQIVND (reference sequence). The CDR3 totals 14 residues. The DNA for the CDR3 is TGTGCCAGTAGTATAGTTAAGGGAGGATCACCCCTCCACTTT. Residues: CASSIVKGGSPLHF.

The chain links TRBV7-9 to TRBJ1-3; D gene unclear. CDR3 length: 15 amino acids. V shed 1 base and J shed 3 bases, with 10 bases lying between them. Germline V gives CDR1 SEHNR, CDR2 FQNEAQ (reference sequence). This chain's CDR3 is CASSLVSGFGNTIYF. The CDR3, as DNA: TGTGCCAGCAGCTTAGTTTCAGGATTTGGAAACACCATATATTTT. Looking up the rest from reference TRBV7-9 and TRBJ1-3 gives the full variable domain: DTGVSQNPRHKITKRGQNVTFRCDPISEHNRLYWYRQTLGQGPEFLTYFQNEAQLEKSRLLSDRFSAERPKGSFSTLEIQRTEQGDSAMYLCASSLVSGFGNTIYFGEGSWLTVV.

The V and J genes are TRBV30 and TRBJ1-4; possibly TRBD1 for D (6 bases). In germline, CDR1 is GTSNPN, CDR2 SVGIG (reference sequence). Trimming stripped 3 bases from V and 7 bases from J, with 18 bases between. The length of the CDR3 is 15 residues. CDR3 residues: CAWRARGRRVEKLFF. The CDR3 DNA reads as TGTGCCTGGAGGGCCCGGGGGCGTAGGGTTGAAAAACTGTTTTTT.

As regards this clone: The sample holds other DNA sequences that translate to the same CDR3. The CDR3: CASSPGTLNTEAFF. CDR3 sequence (DNA): TGCGCCAGCAGCCCCGGGACACTCAACACTGAAGCTTTCTTT. The V gene is TRBV5-1, the J gene TRBJ1-1; D is possibly TRBD1 (6 bases). Germline-derived CDR1 and CDR2 are SGHRS and YFSETQ. This CDR3 comprises 14 residues. The V end lost 4 bases, the J end lost 2 bases, and 12 bases lay between the germline ends.

The CDR3 region has the DNA TGCAGCGTTGAAGATTCGGCAGGGGGGAAGGACGGCTACACCTTC. It translates to CSVEDSAGGKDGYTF. The chain is built from TRBV29-1 and TRBJ1-2, with 7 bases matching TRBD1. Looked up from germline, CDR1 is SQVTM and CDR2 is ANQGSEA. V lost 0 bases, J lost 8 bases, and 12 bases stayed unmatched. This CDR3 has 15 residues.

The chain joins TRBV7-2 to TRBJ1-1, with D possibly matching TRBD1 (6 bases). In germline, CDR1 is SGHTA, CDR2 FQGNSA. The CDR3 is made up of 14 amino acids. The V end was cut by 3 bases, the J end by 5 bases, with 13 bases between. In DNA form, the CDR3 reads TGTGCCAGCAGCTTCCAGGCAGGGGATACTGAAGCTTTCTTT. This gives the protein CASSFQAGDTEAFF. Full variable domain (rest looked up from reference TRBV7-2 and TRBJ1-1): GAGVSQSPSNKVTEKGKDVELRCDPISGHTALYWYRQSLGQGLEFLIYFQGNSAPDKSGLPSDRFSAERTGGSVSTLTIQRTQQEDSAVYLCASSFQAGDTEAFFGQGTRLTVV.

This chain links TRBV5-4 with TRBJ2-1, with 14 bases matching TRBD2. Trimming at V came to 4 bases and at J to 5 bases, leaving 2 bases not matched to a gene. The CDR3 extends over 15 amino acids. Germline lookup yields CDR1 SGHNT and CDR2 YYREEE (reference sequence). DNA for the CDR3: TGTGCCAGCAGCCCGGGACTAGCGGGAGACAATGAGCAGTTCTTC. The encoded protein is CASSPGLAGDNEQFF.

In its sample, this clone was seen a few times. V is TRBV7-8 and J is TRBJ2-7; 9 nucleotides match TRBD1. Germline CDR1 is SGHVS and CDR2 is FQNEAQ. The CDR3 extends over 13 amino acids. V was pared by 4 bases and J by 6 bases, with 4 bases of the junction left unmatched. The CDR3 bases are TGTGCCAGCAGCTCAGGGACAGGGTTCGAGCAGTACTTC. Amino acids: CASSSGTGFEQYF. Variable domain in full (rest from reference TRBV7-8 and TRBJ2-7): GAGVSQSPRYKVAKRGQDVALRCDPISGHVSLFWYQQALGQGPEFLTYFQNEAQLDKSGLPSDRFFAERPEGSVSTLKIQRTQQEDSAVYLCASSSGTGFEQYFGPGTRLTVT.

The J gene is TRBJ1-2, the V gene TRBV5-4; tentatively, D is TRBD1 (5 bases). Trimming took 0 bases from V and 3 from J, leaving 6 bases between them. Germline CDR1 is SGHNT and CDR2 is YYREEE (reference sequence). The length of the CDR3 is 13 residues. The CDR3 region has the DNA TGTGCCAGCAGCTTGGGGGGCGACTATGGCTACACCTTC. Residues: CASSLGGDYGYTF.

The J gene is TRBJ2-7, the V gene TRBV5-1, with a weak D call TRBD1 (5 bases). CDR1 and CDR2 (germline): SGHRS, YFSETQ. V shed 4 bases and J shed 5 bases, with 19 bases lying between them. The CDR3 extends over 15 amino acids. CDR3 in DNA: TGCGCCAGCAGCAAAAATCCAGGGTTATCACACGAGCAGTACTTC. The encoded protein is CASSKNPGLSHEQYF.

V is TRBV6-5 and J is TRBJ1-5; D gene uncertain. Trimming removed 2 bases at V and 0 bases at J, with 8 bases between. The germline gives CDR1 MNHEY, CDR2 SVGAGI. This CDR3 comprises 15 residues. The CDR3 reads CASSYSRYSNQPQHF. The CDR3 region has the DNA TGTGCCAGCAGTTACAGTCGATATAGCAATCAGCCCCAGCATTTT.

The rearrangement joins TRBV3-1 (or the pseudogene TRBV3-2) to TRBJ2-1, with TRBD2 identical over 9 bases. This CDR3 spans 15 amino acids. The V and J ends lost 5 bases and 12 bases, in that order; junction bases with no gene match: 14. CDR1 and CDR2 (germline): LGHDT, YNNKEL (reference sequence). CDR3 in DNA: TGTGCCAGCAGCAAACCTAGCGGGATCCTTTCACGGCAGTTCTTC. Its protein product is CASSKPSGILSRQFF.

The J gene is TRBJ1-5, the V gene TRBV27; D is undetermined. Per the germline V gene, CDR1 is MNHEY and CDR2 is SMNVEV (reference sequence). The CDR3 spans 13 residues. V shed 6 bases and J shed 0 bases, with 6 bases lying between them. DNA of the CDR3: TGTGCCAGCAGGACTGGTAGCAATCAGCCCCAGCATTTT. Protein: CASRTGSNQPQHF.

The chain links TRBV19 to TRBJ2-1, with 12 bases identical to TRBD2. CDR1 and CDR2 (germline): LNHDA, SQIVND (reference sequence). This CDR3 has 15 amino acids. Unmatched junction bases numbered 9, after V lost 6 bases and J lost 9 bases. CDR3 in DNA: TGTGCCAGTAGCGAGACTAGCGGGAGAATTGGTGAGCAGTTCTTC. This translates into CASSETSGRIGEQFF.

The rearrangement joins TRBV10-3 to TRBJ2-1; TRBD1 aligns across 11 bases. The CDR3 length is 15 residues. V lost 3 bases to trimming and J lost 7 bases; unmatched junction nucleotides: 5. Germline CDR1 reads ENHRY; CDR2 reads SYGVKD. CDR3 DNA: TGTGCCATCAGTGACGGGACAGGGGGGGTGAATGAGCAGTTCTTC. This sequence encodes CAISDGTGGVNEQFF.